This T cell receptor beta chain emerged from a study of T-cell memory formation after mild COVID-19. For the study at large: TCR clusters largely stayed donor specific.

V trimming: 7 bases; J trimming: 7 bases; junction bases outside the gene matches: 8. The CDR3 loop spans 14 amino acids. TCRdb reprocessed the 5' RACE reads via MiXCR and lists one record per CDR3 protein. The sample holds 350,000 to 500,000 distinct CDR3 sequences, around 17% seen once. V usage is TRBV12-3 or TRBV12-4 and J usage is TRBJ1-4, with 8 bases fitting TRBD1. This TCR was sampled from a man aged 18 to 29 who had mild COVID-19 (a few samples of this study predate the infection). Cell type and time point are not known. The sample was PBMCs or a T cell subset sorted from them (not recorded which). CDR3 in DNA: TGTGCCAGCACCCTGACAGGGGTTGGTGAAAAACTGTTTTTT. Its translation: CASTLTGVGEKLFF.